A single sample is the source of the 26 T cell receptor beta chains below, sequenced in a study of blood T cell repertoires in COVID-19. Using immunoSEQ multiplex PCR, the repertoire was profiled, and TCRdb retains in-frame clones only, with some absent. The sample shows over 110,000 clones, approximately 82% of them seen only once. The sample comprised peripheral blood. These receptors all stem from a man aged 60-69 years with active or convalescent COVID-19.

CDR3 protein: CASSYQTVAATEAFF. The CDR3 nucleotides are TGTGCCAGCAGTTATCAGACAGTTGCGGCCACTGAAGCTTTCTTT. The gene calls are TRBV6-5 and TRBJ1-1; D is possibly TRBD1 (5 bases). Trimming removed 3 bases at V and 4 bases at J, with 15 bases between. The CDR3 runs 15 residues. CDR1 MNHEY and CDR2 SVGAGI come from the germline V gene.

This sequence joins TRBV30 and TRBJ1-2; 7 positions match TRBD1. With 7 bases clipped from V and 4 bases from J, the junction kept 6 bases outside the gene matches. Germline CDR1 is GTSNPN and CDR2 is SVGIG (reference sequence). The CDR3 spans 12 residues. CDR3 sequence: CALDRELYGYTF. The CDR3, as DNA: TGTGCCTTAGACAGGGAACTCTATGGCTACACCTTC.

This sequence joins TRBV4-1 and TRBJ2-1; no firm D call. V lost 0 bases to trimming and J lost 0 bases, with 9 bases between them. Germline V gene sequence: CDR1 MGHRA, CDR2 YSYEKL. CDR3 length: 16 residues. The DNA for the CDR3 is TGCGCCAGCAGCCAAGAGTTGAGCCTCTCCTACAATGAGCAGTTCTTC. It yields the protein CASSQELSLSYNEQFF.

This chain connects TRBV11-3 to TRBJ2-1; 7 nucleotides agree with TRBD1. J lost 9 bases, V lost 1 base, and 21 bases had no gene match. Germline CDR1 reads SGHNT; CDR2 reads YENEEA. The length of the CDR3 is 19 residues. CDR3 region: CASSLGQSPRGQSWGEQFF. CDR3 DNA sequence: TGTGCCAGCAGCTTAGGGCAGTCACCTAGGGGACAGAGCTGGGGTGAGCAGTTCTTC.

V usage is TRBV6-2 or TRBV6-3 and J usage is TRBJ2-5; the D is unclear. V lost 6 bases to trimming and J lost 5 bases, with 16 bases between them. This CDR3 region has 14 residues. CDR1 and CDR2 (germline): MNHEY, SVGEGT. In nucleotides, the CDR3 is TGTGCCAGCAGCCCGCTTCGTACCGGGGAGACCCAGTACTTC. This sequence encodes CASSPLRTGETQYF.

The chain links TRBV6-2 or TRBV6-3 to TRBJ1-2; D ambiguous. V dropped 4 bases and J dropped 5 bases, with 2 bases sitting between them. Looked up from germline, CDR1 is MNHEY and CDR2 is SVGEGT. The CDR3 length is 10 residues. The DNA for the CDR3 is TGTGCCAGCAGTTCTTATGGCTACACCTTC. As protein: CASSSYGYTF.

This clone occurred a few times. The chain carries TRBV19 and TRBJ1-5; D is ambiguous. Germline V lookup: CDR1 LNHDA, CDR2 SQIVND (reference sequence). Deletions cut 3 bases from V and 6 bases from J, with 9 bases between. The CDR3 is 13 residues long. The CDR3 nucleotides are TGTGCCAGTAGTATCCCCGGGATTCAGCCCCAGCATTTT. Translated, it gives CASSIPGIQPQHF.

The chain couples TRBV6-5 to TRBJ1-1; 8 bases agree with TRBD1. The trim removed 6 bases at V and 4 bases at J, leaving 4 bases unmatched. The CDR3 totals 13 residues. The germline CDR1 and CDR2 sequences are MNHEY and SVGAGI. The CDR3 spells CASSADRATEAFF. The CDR3 DNA sequence: TGTGCCAGCAGCGCGGACAGGGCCACTGAAGCTTTCTTT.

The V and J genes are TRBV7-6 and TRBJ1-4, with D possibly matching TRBD1 (5 bases). Trimming shortened V by 4 bases and J by 7 bases, and 19 bases separated the two germline ends. Germline assignment: CDR1 SGHVS and CDR2 FNYEAQ. The CDR3 runs 16 residues. The CDR3 region has the DNA TGTGCCAGCAGCTCAGGGTGGGGGGAGACGGGTGAAAAACTGTTTTTT. Translating it yields CASSSGWGETGEKLFF.

This clone was counted a few times. The chain links TRBV3-1 (or the pseudogene TRBV3-2) to TRBJ2-7, with D possibly being TRBD1 (6 bases). From germline, CDR1 is LGHDT and CDR2 YNNKEL (reference sequence). This CDR3 comprises 12 residues. Trimming took 4 bases from V and 8 from J, leaving 12 bases between them. The CDR3 DNA reads as TGTGCCAGCAGCCGGGACATAGGAAAGCAGTACTTC. Amino acid sequence: CASSRDIGKQYF.

The rearrangement joins TRBV4-3 to TRBJ2-2, with 8 positions matching TRBD2. Germline V gene data show CDR1 as LGHNA and CDR2 as YSLEER. The CDR3 is 17 amino acids. V was clipped by 4 bases and J by 4 bases; unmatched bases: 11. CDR3 bases: TGCGCCAGCAGCCCGCTCCTGGCGGGAGGTGGCACCGGGGAGCTGTTTTTT. Encoded protein: CASSPLLAGGGTGELFF.

The chain uses TRBV18 and TRBJ1-4; no firm D call. CDR1 and CDR2 (germline): KGHSH, LQKENI. The germline V and J ends were trimmed by 3 bases and 0 bases, with 11 bases remaining between them. The CDR3 spans 16 residues. CDR3 sequence: CASSPGGGATNEKLFF. In DNA form, the CDR3 reads TGTGCCAGCTCACCGGGTGGCGGGGCAACTAATGAAAAACTGTTTTTT. The full variable domain, in which reference TRBV18 and TRBJ1-4 provide the parts outside the CDR3, is NAGVMQNPRHLVRRRGQEARLRCSPMKGHSHVYWYRQLPEEGLKFMVYLQKENIIDESGMPKERFSAEFPKEGPSILRIQQVVRGDSAAYFCASSPGGGATNEKLFFGSGTQLSVL.

This sequence joins TRBV6-1 and TRBJ2-3; 11 bases fit TRBD2. Germline V gene data show CDR1 as MNHNS and CDR2 as SASEGT. The CDR3 is 15 amino acids. The J segment lost 1 base and the V segment lost 4 bases, leaving 1 base of the junction unmatched. CDR3 in amino acids: CASSVGLAGTDTQYF. The CDR3 bases are TGTGCCAGCAGTGTGGGACTAGCGGGCACAGATACGCAGTATTTT.

The chain combines TRBV6-2 or TRBV6-3 with TRBJ2-2, with TRBD2 as a possible D gene (5 bases). V lost 2 bases to trimming and J lost 4 bases, with 8 bases between them. The germline CDR1 and CDR2 sequences are MNHEY and SVGEGT. The CDR3 loop spans 14 amino acids. The DNA of the CDR3 is TGTGCCAGCAGTTACCGAAGCGGCACCGGGGAGCTGTTTTTT. This gives the protein CASSYRSGTGELFF.

This chain uses TRBV5-4 with TRBJ2-1; 7 bases line up with TRBD2. J gave up 0 bases and V 4 bases, and 13 bases lay outside the gene matches. Per the germline V gene, CDR1 is SGHNT and CDR2 is YYREEE (reference sequence). The CDR3 length is 18 residues. CDR3 DNA sequence: TGTGCCAGCAGCATGGGACTAAATCCCCTGACCTCCTACAATGAGCAGTTCTTC. This codes for CASSMGLNPLTSYNEQFF.

The chain recombines TRBV11-2 with TRBJ2-4, with D possibly being TRBD2 (5 bases). In germline, CDR1 is SGHAT, CDR2 FQNNGV. The CDR3 runs 13 residues. Trimming shortened V by 5 bases and J by 8 bases, and 13 bases separated the two germline ends. The CDR3 is CASSLKPRDIQYF. In DNA form, the CDR3 reads TGTGCCAGCAGCCTGAAGCCGAGGGACATTCAGTACTTC.

V usage is TRBV27 and J usage is TRBJ2-7; TRBD1 aligns across 7 bases. CDR3 length: 15 residues. The V and J ends lost 3 bases and 4 bases, in that order; junction bases with no gene match: 9. CDR1 is MNHEY, CDR2 SMNVEV, per germline (reference sequence). CDR3: CASSFRQGGLYEQYF. CDR3 in DNA: TGTGCCAGCAGTTTCCGACAGGGTGGGTTATACGAGCAGTACTTC.

J is TRBJ2-5 and V is TRBV5-6, with 12 nucleotides matching TRBD2. CDR1 is SGHDT, CDR2 YYEEEE, per germline. The CDR3 extends over 18 amino acids. V dropped 0 bases and J dropped 5; count of bases not matched to a gene: 11. The CDR3, as DNA: TGTGCCAGCAGCTTGGACCTAGCGGGAGGGAGAGCTTGGGAGACCCAGTACTTC. This gives the protein CASSLDLAGGRAWETQYF.

V usage is TRBV25-1 and J usage is TRBJ1-1; maybe TRBD1 (5 bases). The V gene's germline CDR1 is MGHDK and CDR2 SYGVNS. The CDR3 contains 11 residues. V was cut by 6 bases and J by 5 bases, with 7 bases left in between. The CDR3 DNA reads as TGTGCCAGCAGACAGGTTACTGAAGCTTTCTTT. Translating gives CASRQVTEAFF.

The V gene is TRBV6-6, the J gene TRBJ2-1, with TRBD2 matching over 12 bases. Germline V gene data show CDR1 as MNHNY and CDR2 as SVGAGI (reference sequence). The CDR3 loop spans 17 amino acids. Trimming removed 6 bases from V and 8 bases from J; junction bases left unmatched: 14. This CDR3 is CASSRSETSGSVYEQFF. CDR3 nucleotides: TGTGCCAGCAGCCGATCGGAGACTAGCGGGAGTGTGTATGAGCAGTTCTTC.

This clone was seen once. V is TRBV18 and J is TRBJ1-2; D is unclear. Germline lookup yields CDR1 KGHSH and CDR2 LQKENI. This CDR3 contains 15 residues. The V gene lost 5 bases and the J gene lost 4 bases, with 17 bases spanning the gap. CDR3: CASSFIEAEGYGYTF. Here the CDR3 DNA reads TGTGCCAGCTCATTTATCGAGGCCGAAGGCTATGGCTACACCTTC.

The chain couples TRBV7-9 to TRBJ1-5; D unclear. Germline loops: CDR1 SEHNR, CDR2 FQNEAQ (reference sequence). CDR3 length: 14 amino acids. V lost 7 bases and J lost 4, with 14 bases in between. CDR3 nucleotide sequence: TGTGCCAGCACCAAGTCGACGGGTAATCAGCCCCAGCATTTT. Protein product: CASTKSTGNQPQHF. The full variable domain, completed using reference TRBV7-9 and TRBJ1-5, is DTGVSQNPRHKITKRGQNVTFRCDPISEHNRLYWYRQTLGQGPEFLTYFQNEAQLEKSRLLSDRFSAERPKGSFSTLEIQRTEQGDSAMYLCASTKSTGNQPQHFGDGTRLSIL.

This clone has a single count. The chain has TRBV6-1 and TRBJ1-4, with TRBD1 matching 7 bases. CDR1 and CDR2 from the germline V gene are MNHNS and SASEGT. The CDR3 is made up of 16 amino acids. The V gene end was trimmed by 3 bases and the J gene end by 6 bases; junction bases not matched to a gene: 10. CDR3 sequence (DNA): TGTGCCAGCAGTGACGGACGACAGGGTTTTGATGAAAAACTGTTTTTT. Its translation is CASSDGRQGFDEKLFF.

The rearrangement uses TRBV6-2 or TRBV6-3 and TRBJ1-5; no clear D gene. V dropped 0 bases and J dropped 6 bases, with 15 bases sitting between them. The CDR3 loop spans 16 amino acids. CDR1 is MNHEY and CDR2 is SVGEGT in the germline V gene. The CDR3 loop reads CASSYSETLRGQPQHF. CDR3 sequence (DNA): TGTGCCAGCAGTTACTCGGAGACCCTGAGAGGTCAGCCCCAGCATTTT.

The chain uses TRBV25-1 and TRBJ2-5; D ambiguous. Trimming left V 0 bases short and J 4 bases short, with 3 bases between. The CDR3 runs to 12 residues. The V gene's germline CDR1 is MGHDK and CDR2 SYGVNS. The CDR3 loop reads CASSEYGETQYF. In DNA, the CDR3 is TGTGCCAGCAGTGAATACGGAGAGACCCAGTACTTC. Combining the CDR3 with reference TRBV25-1 and TRBJ2-5 gives the whole variable domain EADIYQTPRYLVIGTGKKITLECSQTMGHDKMYWYQQDPGMELHLIHYSYGVNSTEKGDLSSESTVSRIRTEHFPLTLESARPSHTSQYLCASSEYGETQYFGPGTRLLVL.

The CDR3 DNA sequence: TGTGCCAGCAGTTACGGCAGGACTACTGGGGCCAACGTCCTGACTTTC. This gives the protein CASSYGRTTGANVLTF. The chain joins TRBV6-5 to TRBJ2-6, with a weak D call TRBD2 (6 bases). The CDR3 extends over 16 amino acids. Trimming removed 2 bases at V and 2 bases at J, with 10 bases between. The germline gives CDR1 MNHEY, CDR2 SVGAGI.